This T cell receptor (beta chain) stems from a study of tumor and adjacent non-tumor tissue in lung cancer (dated by TCRdb to about 2018). With regard to the full study: The cohort included eleven to twelve adenocarcinoma, a couple of squamous cell carcinoma and 1 small cell lung cancer patients. Ages among the roughly 15 patients ranged from roughly 30 to 85 years, there were roughly ten men and 5 women, and disease was at TNM stage I to III. Sequencing produced about 120,000,000 productive TCRbeta reads in total, an average of approximately 3.9 million reads per sample. Bulk TCRbeta repertoires were compared between lung tumor tissue and matched distant non-tumor lung tissue obtained from around 16 lung cancer patients. TCRbeta CDR3 sequencing was performed on around 30 paired specimens, with one tumor sample and one normal lung sample collected per patient. What the authors observed across the whole study: TCR diversity was significantly higher in younger patients, and higher tumor TCR diversity was associated with shorter overall and disease-free survival. With only around 15 patients in the cohort, the authors noted that larger samples and more detailed clinical data are needed. Neither the sequencing platform nor unique molecular identifiers are named or mentioned anywhere in the methods. Tumor tissue showed significantly higher TCR diversity (inverse Simpson) than normal lung tissue, at roughly 390 vs 170 (P = 0.0075, Mann-Whitney U test). The top 100 clones made up a significantly larger cumulative share of the repertoire in normal lung than in tumor tissue. Because peripheral blood was not sequenced, blood TCRbeta repertoires in the lung cancer patients of the study were not examined.

From the germline V gene, CDR1 is SGHRS and CDR2 is YFSETQ. From V the trimming removes 2 bases and from J it removes 8 bases, while the gene matches leave 8 bases of the junction unaccounted for. The CDR3 measures 14 amino acids from cysteine to phenylalanine. The sequence is cut down to CDR3 DNA, 42 bases in frame from base 1. Library construction relied on multiplex PCR. Instrument on record: Illumina HiSeq 2500. TCRbeta libraries were constructed through three rounds of nested PCR with primers (Table S4) according to protocols adapted from ARM-PCR. Before sequencing, PCR products in the 200-500 bp range were cut out of the gel and cleaned up using the QIAquick gel extraction kit. The original pipeline was this. Trimmomatic was used to clean the reads, FLASH merged the cleaned reads into complete CDR3 sequences, and MiTCR assigned the sequences to V(D)J germline segments. VDJtools was used to compute clonal diversity as the inverse Simpson's index. A read counted as productive if the sequence was in-frame and lacked a premature stop codon. TCRdb reprocessing: public reads trimmed at Q25 with fastp, clones called with MiXCR, in-frame beta chains kept. Identical CDR3 protein sequences are pooled into one entry, listed with their most common genes and DNA. TCRdb assigned the V and J calls; the authors' analysis was not used. This sample lists 84,000 or so distinct CDR3 sequences; about 61% were detected once. Roughly 15% of the sample is taken by the ten largest.

RNA was isolated from bulk, unsorted tissue, and RNA quality was assessed with a NanoDrop ND-1000 and an Agilent 2100. Newly diagnosed lung cancer patients without prior chemotherapy who had been admitted for thoracic surgery in China between August and November 2014 were enrolled as donors. Anyone who had undergone radiotherapy or chemotherapy before, or who had another cancer at the same time, was left out of the study. Pieces of surgical tissue measuring 1-2 cm3 were kept in RNAlater solution and held at -80 degrees C until needed. A remark on this clonotype: Its antigen has not been determined. Nothing much larger sits one base from this clone, and base qualities are not available.

The sequence was collected from a man between 65 and 80 years old with non-small cell lung cancer. The sequencing sample was made of lung tumor tissue. The receptor chain draws on TRBV5-1 and TRBJ2-7; TRBD2 fits 9 bases in the junction. The CDR3 in this case is CASSFTGTSNKQYF. The nucleotides read TGCGCCAGCAGCTTCACCGGGACTAGCAATAAGCAGTACTTC.